A single sample is the source of the 18 T cell receptor beta chains below, sequenced in a study of response to subunit inactivated influenza vaccine. One entry per CDR3 protein, called by TCRdb with MiXCR from the RT-PCR reads. The data contain about 570,000 distinct CDR3 sequences, approximately 10% of them singletons. Material: PBMCs from blood, obtained on the day of vaccination. The receptors derive from a middle-aged man who received an inactivated influenza vaccine.

The chain couples TRBV6-5 to TRBJ1-4; 12 nucleotides line up with TRBD1. With 5 bases clipped from V and 7 bases from J, the junction kept 14 bases outside the gene matches. Germline V gene lookup returns CDR1 MNHEY and CDR2 SVGAGI. The CDR3 sequence is 18 residues long. The CDR3 coding sequence is TGTGCCAGCAGTACTACAGTGGGACAGGGGGCGGTAGGTGAAAAACTGTTTTTT. It encodes CASSTTVGQGAVGEKLFF.

This clonotype came up a few times. The rearrangement links TRBV5-1 to TRBJ2-3, with 8 bases fitting TRBD2. This CDR3 has 16 amino acids. After removal of 0 bases from V and 1 base from J, the junction contained 4 bases not matched to a gene. The germline CDR1 and CDR2 sequences are SGHRS and YFSETQ. CDR3 in DNA: TGCGCCAGCAGCTTGGTCGTTAGCGGGGGCACAGATACGCAGTATTTT. Residues: CASSLVVSGGTDTQYF.

The J gene is TRBJ2-7, the V gene TRBV6-2 or TRBV6-3; D is unresolved. V gave up 6 bases and J gave up 2 bases, with 17 bases separating them. The CDR3 extends over 15 amino acids. Germline-derived CDR1 and CDR2 are MNHEY and SVGEGT. CDR3 in amino acids: CASRGKDLSPYEQYF. CDR3 sequence (DNA): TGTGCCAGCAGGGGGAAGGATTTATCACCCTACGAGCAGTACTTC.

The chain is built from TRBV4-1 and TRBJ2-3; the match to TRBD2 covers 8 bases. Germline CDR1 MGHRA, CDR2 YSYEKL. The CDR3 loop spans 15 amino acids. Germline trimming cut 4 bases from V and 0 bases from J; bases unmatched to any gene: 3. The CDR3 DNA reads TGCGCCAGCAGCCCGGGACTAGGGAGCACAGATACGCAGTATTTT. Encoded protein: CASSPGLGSTDTQYF.

The table lists this clonotype with many counts. This chain uses TRBV12-3 or TRBV12-4 with TRBJ1-5; D is uncertain. V was pared by 4 bases and J by 5 bases, with 6 bases between. The CDR3 has 12 amino acids. The CDR3 sequence is CASSYPYQPQHF. In DNA form, the CDR3 reads TGTGCCAGCAGTTACCCTTATCAGCCCCAGCATTTT.

J is TRBJ2-1 and V is TRBV20-1; TRBD1 matches 8 bases. After removal of 3 bases from V and 7 bases from J, the junction contained 2 bases not matched to a gene. Germline assignment: CDR1 DFQATT and CDR2 SNEGSKA (reference sequence). CDR3 length: 12 amino acids. The CDR3 spells CSASRGRNEQFF. In nucleotides, the CDR3 is TGCAGTGCTAGCAGGGGGCGGAATGAGCAGTTCTTC.

The table lists this clonotype with many counts. V gene TRBV12-3 or TRBV12-4 combines with J gene TRBJ1-2; no clear D. The CDR3 totals 15 residues. V was trimmed by 5 bases and J by 8 bases, leaving 21 bases between them. CDR3: CASSLLPTGRTGYTF. In nucleotides, the CDR3 is TGTGCCAGCAGTCTCCTCCCCACCGGACGGACCGGCTACACCTTC.

The chain is built from TRBV2 and TRBJ2-7; TRBD1 matches at 8 bases. This CDR3 region has 12 residues. Germline V gene data show CDR1 as SNHLY and CDR2 as FYNNEI. V lost 11 bases to trimming and J lost 2 bases; unmatched junction nucleotides: 5. CDR3 bases: TGTGCCGGATCACAGGGGGCCTACGAGCAGTACTTC. Translation: CAGSQGAYEQYF. The whole variable domain, remainder taken from reference TRBV2 and TRBJ2-7, is EPEVTQTPSHQVTQMGQEVILRCVPISNHLYFYWYRQILGQKVEFLVSFYNNEISEKSEIFDDQFSVERPDGSNFTLKIRSTKLEDSAMYFCAGSQGAYEQYFGPGTRLTVT.

DNA of the CDR3: TGTGCCAGCAGTTTGGCTAGCGGGGAGACAATTCTCACAGATACGCAGTATTTT. Its translation is CASSLASGETILTDTQYF. The chain couples TRBV28 to TRBJ2-3; 9 bases agree with TRBD2. CDR1 and CDR2 from the germline V gene are MDHEN and SYDVKM. This CDR3 has 18 amino acids. J lost 2 bases, V lost 3 bases, and 12 bases had no gene match. Based on the CDR3 plus reference TRBV28 and TRBJ2-3, the full variable domain is DVKVTQSSRYLVKRTGEKVFLECVQDMDHENMFWYRQDPGLGLRLIYFSYDVKMKEKGDIPEGYSVSREKKERFSLILESASTNQTSMYLCASSLASGETILTDTQYFGPGTRLTVL.

This clonotype was observed at least ten times. The chain employs TRBV5-1 and TRBJ2-3; D remains unclear. Trimming left V 3 bases short and J 5 bases short, with 7 bases between. The CDR3 totals 12 residues. CDR1 SGHRS and CDR2 YFSETQ come from the germline V gene. The DNA of the CDR3 is TGCGCCAGCAGCTCACATGGAGATACGCAGTATTTT. The encoded protein is CASSSHGDTQYF.

In this sample, this clonotype turned up a few times. The chain couples TRBV10-3 to TRBJ2-3; a possible D gene is TRBD2 (6 bases). Germline V gives CDR1 ENHRY, CDR2 SYGVKD. The V and J ends lost 4 bases and 9 bases respectively, with 20 bases between them. CDR3 length: 15 amino acids. The CDR3 sequence: CAISVAGTGHETQYF. The CDR3 nucleotides read TGTGCCATCAGTGTGGCAGGGACTGGTCACGAGACGCAGTATTTT.

The chain couples TRBV5-1 to TRBJ1-4; 8 bases line up with TRBD1. The V gene's germline CDR1 is SGHRS and CDR2 YFSETQ. This CDR3 is 16 amino acids long. J was trimmed by 3 bases and V by 0 bases; bases with no gene match: 4. CDR3 nucleotide sequence: TGCGCCAGCAGCTTGGCAACAGGGGGTTCTAATGAAAAACTGTTTTTT. It specifies CASSLATGGSNEKLFF.

The CDR3: CTVGSTDTQYF. As DNA, the CDR3 is TGCACCGTAGGTAGCACAGATACGCAGTATTTT. The chain carries TRBV29-1 and TRBJ2-3; D is unresolved. This CDR3 comprises 11 residues. Germline lookup yields CDR1 SQVTM and CDR2 ANQGSEA.

This clonotype was found a few times. The chain joins TRBV6-5 to TRBJ1-1, with unresolved D. Germline lookup yields CDR1 MNHEY and CDR2 SVGAGI. The CDR3 is 13 amino acids. The V and J ends lost 2 bases and 2 bases respectively, with 6 bases between them. The CDR3 protein is CASSYQINTEAFF. Written as DNA, the CDR3 is TGTGCCAGCAGTTACCAGATTAACACTGAAGCTTTCTTT.

This chain uses TRBV21-1 with TRBJ2-7; the table's TRBD1 call for D was not verified on the DNA. TRBV21-1 is flagged as a pseudogene. The CDR3 runs 17 residues. In DNA, the CDR3 is TGTGCCAGCAGCAAACCAGGACGGACAGGGCTTTCCTACGAGCAGTACTTC. This gives the protein CASSKPGRTGLSYEQYF.

J is TRBJ2-5 and V is TRBV7-2, with TRBD2 as a possible D gene (6 bases). Germline lookup yields CDR1 SGHTA and CDR2 FQGNSA. V lost 1 base, J lost 5 bases, and 17 bases lay in between. The CDR3 is made up of 16 amino acids. CDR3 residues: CASSLGGGPGEETQYF. CDR3 bases: TGTGCCAGCAGCTTAGGCGGAGGGCCGGGTGAGGAGACCCAGTACTTC.

This clonotype was counted only a few times. V gene TRBV7-9 combines with J gene TRBJ2-3, with 8 nucleotides matching TRBD2. Trimming cost V 2 bases and J 5 bases; bases outside gene matches: 6. The CDR3 is 15 amino acids. CDR1 and CDR2 (germline): SEHNR, FQNEAQ (reference sequence). CDR3 protein: CASSLNGGAGDTQYF. As DNA, the CDR3 is TGTGCCAGCAGCTTAAACGGGGGGGCTGGAGATACGCAGTATTTT. The full variable domain, in which reference TRBV7-9 and TRBJ2-3 provide the parts outside the CDR3, is DTGVSQNPRHKITKRGQNVTFRCDPISEHNRLYWYRQTLGQGPEFLTYFQNEAQLEKSRLLSDRFSAERPKGSFSTLEIQRTEQGDSAMYLCASSLNGGAGDTQYFGPGTRLTVL.

J is TRBJ2-7 and V is TRBV3-1; a weak D match, TRBD2 (6 bases). This CDR3 is 13 amino acids long. V dropped 1 base and J dropped 5 bases, with 9 bases sitting between them. Germline lookup yields CDR1 LGHDT and CDR2 YNNKEL (reference sequence). CDR3 region: CASSQAGVHEQYF. CDR3 in DNA: TGTGCCAGCAGCCAAGCGGGAGTTCACGAGCAGTACTTC.